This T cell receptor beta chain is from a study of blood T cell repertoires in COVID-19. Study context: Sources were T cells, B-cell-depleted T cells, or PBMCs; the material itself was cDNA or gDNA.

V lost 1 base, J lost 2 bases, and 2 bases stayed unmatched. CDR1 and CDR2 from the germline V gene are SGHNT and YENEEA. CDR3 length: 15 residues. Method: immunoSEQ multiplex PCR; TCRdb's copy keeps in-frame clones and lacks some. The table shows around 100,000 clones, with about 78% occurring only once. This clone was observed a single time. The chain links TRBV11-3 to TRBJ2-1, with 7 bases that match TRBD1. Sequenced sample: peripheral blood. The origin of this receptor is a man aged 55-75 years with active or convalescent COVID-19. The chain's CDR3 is CASSLAGTAYNEQFF. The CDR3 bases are TGTGCCAGCAGCTTAGCCGGGACAGCCTACAATGAGCAGTTCTTC. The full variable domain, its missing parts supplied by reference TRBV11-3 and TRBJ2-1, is EAGVVQSPRYKIIEKKQPVAFWCNPISGHNTLYWYLQNLGQGPELLIRYENEEAVDDSQLPKDRFSAERLKGVDSTLKIQPAELGDSAVYLCASSLAGTAYNEQFFGPGTRLTVL.